This T cell receptor beta chain was recovered during a study of tumor and adjacent non-tumor tissue in lung cancer. For this clonotype: At one boundary the junction diverges from the germline segment, which might be a read error.

A modified ARM-PCR protocol with three rounds of nested PCR amplified TCRbeta. A single record per CDR3 protein comes from TCRdb applying MiXCR to the multiplex PCR reads. The sample includes 120,000 or so distinct CDR3 sequences, around three fifths of them seen just once. The template was RNA from unsorted bulk tissue. The material sequenced was lung tumor tissue. The clonotype originates from a man younger than 40 with non-small cell lung cancer.

This chain's CDR3 is CASSTRTGRNTKAFF. The CDR3 DNA reads TGTGCCAGCAGCACACGGACAGGCCGAAACACTAAAGCTTTCTTT. This chain links TRBV11-2 with TRBJ1-1; TRBD1 aligns across 7 bases. This CDR3 has 15 amino acids. The germline V gene encodes CDR1 SGHAT and CDR2 FQNNGV.